This T cell receptor (beta chain) was identified in a study of regulatory T cells in long-lasting Graves disease. Study as a whole: Graves' patients (newly diagnosed) had been on antithyroid drugs under 3 months. General study points: Study of thyroid tissue was not done, with only peripheral blood studied.

Trimming cost V 2 bases and J 1 base, with 5 bases left between them. Germline CDR1 reads SGHTA; CDR2 reads FQGNSA. This CDR3 comprises 13 residues. In its sample, this clonotype was seen many times. Its antigen is as yet unknown. Stated time point: newly diagnosed GD, antithyroid drugs for less than 3 months. PBMC RNA was the source of the TCR library. With iRepertoire HTBI primers and Arm-PCR of CDR3 regions, TCR beta libraries were built. TCRdb itself ran the multiplex PCR reads through MiXCR, one entry per CDR3 protein. The table has roughly 610,000 distinct CDR3 sequences, roughly 15% seen once; the top ten hold 15% to 20%. This sample was also put to use in a study of T cells in Graves' hyperthyroidism and ophthalmopathy.

The receptor's source is a woman in her 30s with Graves disease. The source material was peripheral blood mononuclear cells (PBMCs), sampled at new diagnosis, from a patient treated with antithyroid drugs. The chain has TRBV7-2 and TRBJ1-2; no clear D. The CDR3 sequence: CASSLYVNYGYTF. The CDR3 DNA reads TGTGCCAGCAGCTTATATGTTAACTATGGCTACACCTTC.